This T cell receptor (beta chain) was profiled in a study of shared clonotypes between healthy human individuals. Whole-study context: The plates for each donor numbered three CD4 naive, three CD4 memory, two CD8 naive and one CD8 memory.

A split of CD4+ cells into CD45RA+ naive and CD45RA-negative memory subsets was performed. Method: immunoSEQ multiplex PCR; TCRdb's copy keeps in-frame clones and lacks some. There are about 1.1 million clones in the sample; roughly 80% occur only once, and approximately 0.95% lies in the top ten. The CDR3 is 13 amino acids. The V gene's germline CDR1 is GTSNPN and CDR2 SVGIG (reference sequence). In regard to this clone: Its antigen remains unknown.

Findings of the study overall: Estimated clonotype richness was generally higher in naive than memory subsets.

The receptor was isolated from a man between 18 and 29 years old in good health. Some clones in this sample may be carry-over from other donors' samples. The rearrangement links TRBV30 to TRBJ1-1; D remains ambiguous. The sequencing sample was made of memory CD4+ T cells from PBMCs. Stated subset: CD45RA-negative fraction. This CDR3 reads CAKPEELNTEAFF. Here the CDR3 DNA reads TGTGCAAAGCCGGAAGAGTTGAACACTGAAGCTTTCTTT.